Listed below are T cell receptor beta chains from one sample, sequenced in a study of blood T cell repertoires in COVID-19. Assay: immunoSEQ multiplex PCR; the TCRdb copy retains only in-frame clones and omits some. Of about 270,000 clones listed, 88% are singletons. Sequences were obtained from PBMCs or T cells enriched from blood (not recorded which). These receptor sequences come from a woman aged 45 to 65 who had recovered from COVID-19. Both conserved end residues are part of each CDR3. The D gene is left open where the match is weak. Clone size is given for some rows only: seen once, a few or many times, or a class if the clone is expanded.

>TRBJ1-5|-|-|TRBV19
TGTGCCAGTAGTATCTTATCGGCCAACAGGGCGGAAAAAAATCAGCCCCAGCATTTT
CASSILSANRAEKNQPQHF
>TRBJ1-1|TRBD1|-|TRBV11-3
TGTGCCAGCGCCCAGGGGGGGAACACTGAAGCTTTCTTT
CASAQGGNTEAFF
>TRBJ1-1|-|once|TRBV5-1
TGCGCCAGCAGCCCAATCAGGGGATCGAACACTGAAGCTTTCTTT
CASSPIRGSNTEAFF
>TRBJ2-7|-|-|TRBV7-2
TGTGCCAGCAGCTTAGGTTCGGGAAACAGCTACGAGCAGTACTTC
CASSLGSGNSYEQYF
>TRBJ1-6|TRBD1|-|TRBV5-1
TGCGCCAGCAGCTTGGGACAGGGGGGGAATTCACCCCTCCACTTT
CASSLGQGGNSPLHF
>TRBJ2-7|TRBD2|once|TRBV5-1
TGCGCCAGCAGCAGAACTAGCGGCTTCTCGGACGAGCAGTACTTC
CASSRTSGFSDEQYF
>TRBJ2-2|TRBD2|few|TRBV7-3
TGTGCCAGCAGCCCGGCCGGGGCTAGCGGGATCCCCGGGGAGCTGTTTTTT
CASSPAGASGIPGELFF
>TRBJ1-5|TRBD1|few|TRBV19
TGTGCCAGTAGTGTCGACAGGGGGGGAACTCAGCCCCAGCATTTT
CASSVDRGGTQPQHF
>TRBJ1-2|-|-|TRBV28
TGTGCCAGCAGCTCGGGGGACGGTGAGAGGGAGACCTTC
CASSSGDGERETF
>TRBJ2-7|-|-|TRBV18
TGTGCCAGCTCACCGCTAGCAGGGACTTCCTACGAGCAGTACTTC
CASSPLAGTSYEQYF
>TRBJ2-1|-|-|TRBV29-1
TGCAGCGCCCGGGATTACAATGAGCAGTTCTTC
CSARDYNEQFF
>TRBJ2-7|-|-|TRBV2
TGTGCCAGCAGTGAGGATACAGCCTACGAGCAGTACTTC
CASSEDTAYEQYF
>TRBJ1-5|TRBD1|-|TRBV6-5
TGTGCCAGCAGAGCGGACAGGATCAGCAATCAGCCCCAGCATTTT
CASRADRISNQPQHF
>TRBJ2-6|TRBD2|-|TRBV6-5
TGTGCCAGCAGTTACCGGCTAGCGGGAGGAGGAAGGGTCCTGACTTTC
CASSYRLAGGGRVLTF
>TRBJ1-2|-|-|TRBV11-2
TGTGCCAGCAGTAATAGCGCGCCTAACTATGGCTACACCTTC
CASSNSAPNYGYTF
>TRBJ1-1|-|once|TRBV28
TGTGCCGCCGGGGCAGGGGCTTACACTGAAGCTTTCTTT
CAAGAGAYTEAFF
>TRBJ1-2|TRBD1|-|TRBV2
TGTGCCAGCAGTGAAGAGGGGGCAGGCTATGGCTACACCTTC
CASSEEGAGYGYTF
>TRBJ1-3|-|-|TRBV7-2
TGTGCCAGCAGCTTAACCCCCAACGGGGGAAACACCATATATTTT
CASSLTPNGGNTIYF
>TRBJ2-5|TRBD2|few|TRBV4-3
TGCGCCAGCAGCCAAGAGGCCACTAGCGGGAGTGGAGAGACCCAGTACTTC
CASSQEATSGSGETQYF
>TRBJ2-1|TRBD2|-|TRBV19
TGTGCCAGTAGTATAGCGGCTAGCGGGAGCAATGAGCAGTTCTTC
CASSIAASGSNEQFF
>TRBJ2-1|-|-|TRBV7-2
TGTGCCAGCAGTCAACAGGGATTAGGCTACAATGAGCAGTTCTTC
CASSQQGLGYNEQFF
>TRBJ1-6|-|-|TRBV19
TGTGCCAGTAGCAAAATCGACAGGAAAAATTCACCCCTCCACTTT
CASSKIDRKNSPLHF